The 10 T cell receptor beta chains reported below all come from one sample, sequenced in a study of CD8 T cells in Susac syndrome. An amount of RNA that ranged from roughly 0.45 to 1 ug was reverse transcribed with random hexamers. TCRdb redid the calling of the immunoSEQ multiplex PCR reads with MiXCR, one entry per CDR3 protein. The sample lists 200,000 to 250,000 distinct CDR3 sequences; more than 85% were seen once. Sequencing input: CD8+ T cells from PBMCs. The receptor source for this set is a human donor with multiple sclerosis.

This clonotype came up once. The CDR3 is CASSFRGHDEQYF. The CDR3 nucleotides read TGTGCCAGCAGCTTTCGGGGGCACGACGAGCAGTACTTC. The chain recombines TRBV7-9 with TRBJ2-7, with D perhaps being TRBD1 or TRBD2 (6 bases each). This CDR3 spans 13 amino acids. Germline V gives CDR1 SEHNR, CDR2 FQNEAQ (reference sequence). Trimming cost V 3 bases and J 5 bases, with 11 bases left between them.

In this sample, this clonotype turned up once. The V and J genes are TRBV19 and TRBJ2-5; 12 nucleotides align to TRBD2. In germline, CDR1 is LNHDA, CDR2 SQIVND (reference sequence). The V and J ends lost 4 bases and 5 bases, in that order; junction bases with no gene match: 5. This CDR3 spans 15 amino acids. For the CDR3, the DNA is TGTGCCAGTAGTACCCGACTAGCGGGAGTTGAGACCCAGTACTTC. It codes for CASSTRLAGVETQYF. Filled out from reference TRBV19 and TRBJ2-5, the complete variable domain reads DGGITQSPKYLFRKEGQNVTLSCEQNLNHDAMYWYRQDPGQGLRLIYYSQIVNDFQKGDIAEGYSVSREKKESFPLTVTSAQKNPTAFYLCASSTRLAGVETQYFGPGTRLLVL.

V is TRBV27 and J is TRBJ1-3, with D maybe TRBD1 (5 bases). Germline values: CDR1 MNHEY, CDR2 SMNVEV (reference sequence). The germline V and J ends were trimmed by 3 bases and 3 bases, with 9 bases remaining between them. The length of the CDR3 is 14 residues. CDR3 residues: CASSLAGFGNTIYF. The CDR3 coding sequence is TGTGCCAGCAGTTTGGCAGGGTTTGGAAACACCATATATTTT.

The CDR3 region is CASSDGLDGSPLHF. As DNA, the CDR3 is TGTGCCAGCAGTGATGGACTAGATGGTTCACCCCTCCACTTT. The chain is built from TRBV25-1 and TRBJ1-6, with D unresolved. The CDR3 sequence is 14 residues long. CDR1 is MGHDK, CDR2 SYGVNS, per germline. Between the trimmed V and J ends, which lost 3 bases and 9 bases, there was a span of 12 bases.

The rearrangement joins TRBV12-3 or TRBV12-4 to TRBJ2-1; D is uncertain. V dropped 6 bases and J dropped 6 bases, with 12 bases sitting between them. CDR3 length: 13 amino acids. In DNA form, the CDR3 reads TGTGCCAGCAGCTCCTACACTCCCAATGAGCAGTTCTTC. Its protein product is CASSSYTPNEQFF.

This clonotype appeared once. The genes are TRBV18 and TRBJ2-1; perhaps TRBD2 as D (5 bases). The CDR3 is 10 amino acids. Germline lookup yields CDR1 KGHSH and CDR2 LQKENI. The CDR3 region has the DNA TGTGCTTCCCGGGAAGGTGAGCAGTTCTTC. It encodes CASREGEQFF.

CDR3 nucleotide sequence: TGTGCCAGCAGTCCGCTAGTGGGGCAGCCCCAGCATTTT. Translated: CASSPLVGQPQHF. This chain connects TRBV27 to TRBJ1-5, with unresolved D. The CDR3 extends over 13 amino acids. Between the trimmed V and J ends, which lost 5 bases and 7 bases, there was a span of 12 bases. CDR1 is MNHEY and CDR2 is SMNVEV in the germline V gene (reference sequence).

The CDR3 DNA is TGTGCCAGCAGCTTACCTCCCAGGGGCGCCCTGGCGGCGCAGTATTTT. It translates to CASSLPPRGALAAQYF. The V and J genes are TRBV7-2 and TRBJ2-3; D is possibly TRBD1 (6 bases). V was shortened by 2 bases and J by 10 bases, with 22 bases between the two germline ends. The CDR3 sequence is 16 residues long. Germline V gives CDR1 SGHTA, CDR2 FQGNSA.

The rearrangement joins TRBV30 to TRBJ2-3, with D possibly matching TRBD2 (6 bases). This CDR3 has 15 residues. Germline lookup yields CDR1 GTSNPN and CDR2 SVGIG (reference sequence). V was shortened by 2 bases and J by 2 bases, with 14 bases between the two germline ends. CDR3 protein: CAWSPGLTPTDTQYF. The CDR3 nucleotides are TGTGCCTGGAGTCCAGGACTAACTCCCACAGATACGCAGTATTTT.

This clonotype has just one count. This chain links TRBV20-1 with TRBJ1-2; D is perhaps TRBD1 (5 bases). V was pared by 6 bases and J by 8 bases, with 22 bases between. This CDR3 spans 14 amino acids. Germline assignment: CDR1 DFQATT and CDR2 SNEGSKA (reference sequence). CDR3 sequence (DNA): TGCAGTGCCCTCCGGGAAAGGGGCGGCTCCGGCTACACCTTC. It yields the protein CSALRERGGSGYTF.